This is a list of T cell receptor beta chains from one sample in a study of cytomegalovirus exposure and HLA in healthy donors. The repertoire was sequenced with immunoSEQ multiplex PCR; TCRdb's copy has only in-frame clones and lacks some. The table shows about 180,000 clones, with approximately 80% occurring only once. Sample: PBMCs. The receptors here all came from a male donor in good health and CMV-seronegative. Each CDR3 is given with its conserved first and last residue. Each record gives: V gene, CDR3 length, D gene, clone size, J gene, CDR3 protein, CDR3 DNA. A D gene is named only where the DNA matches it firmly. Only some rows state a clone size, as once, few, many or a class for expanded clones.

v_call: TRBV20-1; cdr3_length: 11; d_call: NA; clone_size: NA; j_call: TRBJ2-5; cdr3_aa: CSASPGETQYF; cdr3_nt: TGCAGTGCCTCACCCGGGGAGACCCAGTACTTC
v_call: TRBV25-1; cdr3_length: 14; d_call: TRBD1; clone_size: NA; j_call: TRBJ1-1; cdr3_aa: CASSEVQGAAEAFF; cdr3_nt: TGTGCCAGCAGTGAAGTGCAGGGGGCGGCTGAAGCTTTCTTT
v_call: TRBV5-6; cdr3_length: 15; d_call: NA; clone_size: NA; j_call: TRBJ2-5; cdr3_aa: CASSETTRNSETQYF; cdr3_nt: TGTGCCAGCAGCGAGACGACTCGGAACTCGGAGACCCAGTACTTC
v_call: TRBV28; cdr3_length: 15; d_call: NA; clone_size: NA; j_call: TRBJ1-6; cdr3_aa: CASSPPQGYGAPLHF; cdr3_nt: TGTGCCAGCAGTCCCCCTCAGGGGTATGGTGCACCCCTCCACTTT
v_call: TRBV7-9; cdr3_length: 14; d_call: NA; clone_size: few; j_call: TRBJ2-7; cdr3_aa: CASSLAYSSYEQYF; cdr3_nt: TGTGCCAGCAGCTTAGCTTACAGCTCCTACGAGCAGTACTTC
v_call: TRBV7-9; cdr3_length: 12; d_call: NA; clone_size: NA; j_call: TRBJ2-2; cdr3_aa: CSSSLTVGELFF; cdr3_nt: TGTTCCAGCAGCTTGACAGTCGGGGAGCTGTTTTTT
v_call: TRBV6-5; cdr3_length: 15; d_call: NA; clone_size: NA; j_call: TRBJ1-1; cdr3_aa: CASRSTGGLYTEAFF; cdr3_nt: TGTGCCAGCAGGAGCACCGGAGGGCTTTACACTGAAGCTTTCTTT
v_call: TRBV4-1; cdr3_length: 14; d_call: NA; clone_size: NA; j_call: TRBJ2-5; cdr3_aa: CASSLTHRQETQYF; cdr3_nt: TGCGCCAGCAGCTTAACACACCGCCAAGAGACCCAGTACTTC
v_call: TRBV19; cdr3_length: 14; d_call: TRBD1; clone_size: NA; j_call: TRBJ1-1; cdr3_aa: CASSHRTGDTEAFF; cdr3_nt: TGTGCCAGTAGCCATAGGACAGGGGATACTGAAGCTTTCTTT
v_call: TRBV25-1; cdr3_length: 16; d_call: TRBD2; clone_size: NA; j_call: TRBJ2-3; cdr3_aa: CASSELAGAGADTQYF; cdr3_nt: TGTGCCAGCAGTGAACTAGCGGGAGCAGGGGCAGATACGCAGTATTTT
v_call: TRBV4-3; cdr3_length: 15; d_call: TRBD1; clone_size: NA; j_call: TRBJ2-7; cdr3_aa: CASSQTGTGTYEQYF; cdr3_nt: TGCGCCAGCAGCCAAACCGGGACAGGGACCTACGAGCAGTACTTC